The entry below gives a single T cell receptor (beta chain) sequence along with its context. Original methodology: From reference gene primer amplification, estimates of nucleated cell counts were derived. TCRdb's table, derived via immunoSEQ multiplex PCR, lists solely in-frame clones and lacks some. That table supplies the V and J calls and clone size; D and trimming were determined from the DNA. The repertoire has some 140,000 clones, 84% of them found once; the top ten carry more than 1.2%. These data come from a study of blood T cell repertoires in COVID-19. For the study at large: COVID-19 samples from acute and convalescent phases originated in the United States, Italy and Spain. From T cells, B-cell-depleted T cells, or PBMCs came the material, which was cDNA or gDNA.

The CDR3 spans 15 residues. Germline assignment: CDR1 SQVTM and CDR2 ANQGSEA. Trimming at V came to 6 bases and at J to 0 bases, leaving 8 bases not matched to a gene. The chain carries TRBV29-1 and TRBJ2-7, with 10 positions matching TRBD1. The source material was peripheral blood. The TCR was taken from a man in his sixties with acute or convalescent COVID-19. Written as DNA, the CDR3 is TGCAGCGTGATTCCGGGACAGGGGCACTCCTACGAGCAGTACTTC. It encodes CSVIPGQGHSYEQYF.